This TCR beta chain appears in the sequencing data of a study of blood T cell repertoires in COVID-19. Profiled with immunoSEQ multiplex PCR; TCRdb holds only in-frame clones, not every one. The repertoire holds roughly 110,000 clones, with around 83% as singletons. The sequence was collected from a man aged 40-49 years with acute or convalescent COVID-19. Sequenced input: peripheral blood.

CDR3 amino acids: CASSSSRATYEQYF. In DNA form, the CDR3 reads TGTGCCAGCAGTTCCTCGAGGGCAACCTACGAGCAGTACTTC. This chain connects TRBV28 to TRBJ2-7; D may be TRBD2 (5 bases). The CDR3 runs to 14 residues. Trimming shortened V by 4 bases and J by 2 bases, and 12 bases separated the two germline ends. Germline CDR1 MDHEN, CDR2 SYDVKM.